This TCR beta chain was sequenced for a study of blood T cell repertoires in COVID-19. On the study more broadly: COVID-19 samples from acute and convalescent phases originated in the United States, Italy and Spain.

The authors' processing: Nucleated cell number was recorded as an estimate derived from reference gene primer amplification. Produced via immunoSEQ multiplex PCR; TCRdb's table is partial and in-frame only. V and J calls and clone size are given by that table; D and trimming were obtained from the DNA. The table includes roughly 160,000 clones, more than 75% detected once. This clone was counted a single time. The sequenced sample was peripheral blood. The receptor was isolated from a man aged 50 to 59 who had recovered from COVID-19.

CDR3 DNA sequence: TGTGCCAGCAGTCTAGTCAGGACAAATTCACCCCTCCACTTT. Translation gives CASSLVRTNSPLHF. The chain couples TRBV6-5 to TRBJ1-6, with D possibly matching TRBD1 (5 bases). Trimming shortened V by 5 bases and J by 7 bases, and 12 bases separated the two germline ends. This CDR3 has 14 residues. Germline values: CDR1 MNHEY, CDR2 SVGAGI.